These 17 T cell receptor beta chains share one sample of origin, sequenced in a study of identifying expanded T cells in peripheral blood. Data came from immunoSEQ multiplex PCR; TCRdb stores just in-frame clones and leaves some out. The table shows some 72,000 clones, with around 90% occurring only once. Sequenced: blood. The origin of the receptors is a person aged 18 to 70 in good health.

This clone was seen just once. The V and J genes are TRBV28 and TRBJ1-2; TRBD1 is a possible D gene (5 bases). The CDR3 is 13 amino acids. Trimming stripped 6 bases from V and 2 bases from J, with 10 bases between. Germline values: CDR1 MDHEN, CDR2 SYDVKM. The CDR3 protein is CASRVTGNYGYTF. The CDR3 nucleotides are TGTGCCAGCAGAGTTACAGGAAACTATGGCTACACCTTC.

The genes are TRBV5-4 and TRBJ2-2, with D unresolved. Germline V gene sequence: CDR1 SGHNT, CDR2 YYREEE (reference sequence). Trimming left V 2 bases short and J 6 bases short, with 14 bases between. The CDR3 sequence is 15 residues long. In DNA, the CDR3 is TGTGCCAGCAGCTTTATGCGGCTGGGCGCCGGGGAGCTGTTTTTT. Protein sequence: CASSFMRLGAGELFF.

This clone was counted once. V usage is TRBV29-1 and J usage is TRBJ1-2, with 7 bases identical to TRBD1. CDR3 length: 13 amino acids. CDR1 and CDR2 (germline): SQVTM, ANQGSEA. Trimming at V came to 0 bases and at J to 4 bases, leaving 2 bases not matched to a gene. CDR3 DNA sequence: TGCAGCGTTGAAGATGACAGGGTCTATGGCTACACCTTC. It yields the protein CSVEDDRVYGYTF. The full variable domain, with the rest looked up from reference TRBV29-1 and TRBJ1-2, is SAVISQKPSRDICQRGTSLTIQCQVDSQVTMMFWYRQQPGQSLTLIATANQGSEATYESGFVIDKFPISRPNLTFSTLTVSNMSPEDSSIYLCSVEDDRVYGYTFGSGTRLTVV.

The V and J genes are TRBV19 and TRBJ2-1, with D perhaps matching TRBD2 (6 bases). The CDR3 contains 15 residues. The V end lost 1 base, the J end lost 14 bases, and 21 bases lay between the germline ends. Per the germline V gene, CDR1 is LNHDA and CDR2 is SQIVND (reference sequence). The CDR3 loop reads CASSIGGVAQVVKFF. In DNA, the CDR3 is TGTGCCAGTAGTATAGGGGGGGTGGCACAGGTAGTTAAGTTCTTC.

The rearrangement links TRBV2 to TRBJ2-7, with 8 bases fitting TRBD1. The germline V gene encodes CDR1 SNHLY and CDR2 FYNNEI. The ends lost 6 bases at V and 4 bases at J; junction bases unmatched: 8. The CDR3 consists of 14 residues. CDR3 nucleotides: TGTGCCAGCAGCAGCGACAGGGGACCTTACGAGCAGTACTTC. Its translation: CASSSDRGPYEQYF.

The V and J genes are TRBV6-5 and TRBJ2-1; TRBD1 might be the D (5 bases). The CDR3 is 15 residues long. V dropped 0 bases and J dropped 4 bases, with 10 bases sitting between them. CDR1 is MNHEY, CDR2 SVGAGI, per germline. For the CDR3, the DNA is TGTGCCAGCAGTTACTCTGGGGCAGGATACAATGAGCAGTTCTTC. Translation: CASSYSGAGYNEQFF.

J is TRBJ2-1 and V is TRBV7-2; D is possibly TRBD2 (6 bases). The V end was cut by 5 bases, the J end by 4 bases, with 15 bases between. CDR1 and CDR2 from the germline V gene are SGHTA and FQGNSA. The CDR3 consists of 15 residues. The CDR3 DNA follows: TGTGCCAGCAGCCCCTCCTGGGGGGAATACAATGAGCAGTTCTTC. It translates to CASSPSWGEYNEQFF.

The V and J genes are TRBV28 and TRBJ1-2; D unresolved. Trimming took 3 bases from V and 7 from J, leaving 15 bases between them. The germline V gene has CDR1 MDHEN and CDR2 SYDVKM. This CDR3 is built from 14 residues. CDR3 nucleotide sequence: TGTGCCAGCAGTTTTTCGTCGGGGATTTCTGGCTACACCTTC. Protein sequence: CASSFSSGISGYTF.

The chain recombines TRBV21-1 with TRBJ2-2; the DNA was not used to check the table's D call, TRBD2. TRBV21-1 is tagged as a pseudogene. CDR3 length equals 21 residues. The CDR3 spells CASINGRGLAGGPENTGELFF. The CDR3 DNA follows: TGTGCCAGCATAAACGGACGGGGACTAGCGGGAGGGCCAGAGAACACCGGGGAGCTGTTTTTT.

The chain joins TRBV6-1 to TRBJ2-7; TRBD1 agrees at 7 bases. Germline values: CDR1 MNHNS, CDR2 SASEGT. With 7 bases clipped from V and 4 bases from J, the junction kept 13 bases outside the gene matches. The CDR3 length is 15 residues. The CDR3 bases are TGTGCCAGCAAGGAAGGGGGCGAATTGTTTTACGAGCAGTACTTC. Its protein product is CASKEGGELFYEQYF.

The rearrangement links TRBV4-3 to TRBJ1-3; no firm D call. The CDR3 covers 18 residues. V was trimmed by 0 bases and J by 1 base, leaving 16 bases between them. Germline CDR1 and CDR2: LGHNA and YSLEER. The CDR3 here is CASSQERQLGISGNTIYF. For the CDR3, the DNA is TGCGCCAGCAGCCAAGAAAGGCAGCTAGGGATATCTGGAAACACCATATATTTT.

The rearrangement uses TRBV6-1 and TRBJ1-2; weak D call: TRBD1 (5 bases). The CDR3 totals 12 residues. V was cut by 3 bases and J by 6 bases, with 8 bases left in between. Looked up from germline, CDR1 is MNHNS and CDR2 is SASEGT. For the CDR3, the DNA is TGTGCCAGCAGTGACAGGGTCCATGGCTACACCTTC. This codes for CASSDRVHGYTF.

V and J are TRBV6-6 and TRBJ1-2; 11 positions match TRBD1. Trimming removed 8 bases from V and 8 bases from J; junction bases left unmatched: 16. This CDR3 has 16 residues. Germline loops: CDR1 MNHNY, CDR2 SVGAGI (reference sequence). CDR3 sequence: CASAINRGTGGNGYTF. In nucleotides, the CDR3 is TGTGCCAGCGCTATAAATAGGGGGACAGGGGGTAACGGCTACACCTTC.

In DNA, the CDR3 is TGCAGCGTTGAAGTTGGAGGAGGCACAGATACGCAGTATTTT. Its translation is CSVEVGGGTDTQYF. The chain couples TRBV29-1 to TRBJ2-3, with D tentatively TRBD2 (5 bases). The V and J ends lost 1 base and 1 base respectively, with 9 bases between them. CDR3 size: 14 residues. The germline CDR1 and CDR2 sequences are SQVTM and ANQGSEA.

The chain joins TRBV7-9 to TRBJ2-5; TRBD2 might be the D (6 bases). The CDR3 is made up of 13 amino acids. Trimming pared 8 bases from V and 2 bases from J, leaving 12 bases between. Germline-derived CDR1 and CDR2 are SEHNR and FQNEAQ (reference sequence). The CDR3 is CASLRAGQETQYF. CDR3 in DNA: TGTGCCAGCCTAAGGGCGGGACAAGAGACCCAGTACTTC.

The chain combines TRBV6-1 with TRBJ1-5, with D unclear. CDR1 and CDR2 from the germline V gene are MNHNS and SASEGT. The CDR3 extends over 14 amino acids. V was cut by 3 bases and J by 6 bases, with 12 bases left in between. The CDR3 sequence: CASSEGFSAQPQHF. CDR3 coding DNA: TGTGCCAGCAGTGAGGGTTTCTCCGCTCAGCCCCAGCATTTT.

The gene calls are TRBV28 and TRBJ2-1; perhaps TRBD2 as D (6 bases). Germline values: CDR1 MDHEN, CDR2 SYDVKM. With 6 bases removed from V and 0 bases from J, the gap between germline ends came to 15 bases. The CDR3 length is 16 residues. The CDR3 region is CASSPGGANSYNEQFF. CDR3 nucleotides: TGTGCCAGCAGCCCCGGCGGGGCCAACTCCTACAATGAGCAGTTCTTC.